This is a list of T cell receptor beta chains from one sample in a study of blood T cell repertoires in COVID-19. Produced via immunoSEQ multiplex PCR; TCRdb's table is partial and in-frame only. The table shows about 240,000 clones, with about four fifths occurring only once. The sample consisted of peripheral blood. These receptors all come from a woman aged 18-29 years with acute or convalescent COVID-19. Both conserved end residues are part of each CDR3. A D gene is named only where the DNA matches it firmly. For some rows the clone size is stated as once, few or many, or as a class when expanded; others skip it.

clone_size,d_call,v_call,j_call,cdr3_aa,cdr3_nt
NA,TRBD2,TRBV19,TRBJ2-1,CASSIVTSGMDEQFF,TGTGCCAGTAGTATAGTGACTAGCGGGATGGATGAGCAGTTCTTC
many,NA,TRBV15,TRBJ1-1,CATSQGGYTEAFF,TGTGCCACCAGCCAGGGAGGATACACTGAAGCTTTCTTT
NA,TRBD2,TRBV27,TRBJ2-3,CASTHHMGLVSADTQYF,TGTGCCAGCACGCACCATATGGGACTAGTCAGTGCAGATACGCAGTATTTT
few,NA,TRBV14,TRBJ1-1,CASRIGVGSTEAFF,TGTGCCAGCAGAATAGGGGTTGGAAGCACTGAAGCTTTCTTT
NA,TRBD1,TRBV10-3,TRBJ1-2,CAIRADGQGSHYGYTF,TGTGCCATCAGGGCGGATGGACAGGGGTCACACTATGGCTACACCTTC
NA,NA,TRBV27,TRBJ1-4,CASSDLGEKLFF,TGTGCCAGCAGTGACCTAGGTGAAAAACTGTTTTTT
NA,TRBD2,TRBV30,TRBJ2-3,CAWSGLAGSTDTQYF,TGTGCCTGGAGTGGACTAGCGGGAAGCACAGATACGCAGTATTTT
NA,NA,TRBV6-1,TRBJ2-7,CASSEYGNEQYF,TGTGCCAGCAGTGAATACGGGAACGAGCAGTACTTC
NA,TRBD1,TRBV7-8,TRBJ1-5,CASSGTGGLSNQPQHF,TGTGCCAGCTCCGGGACAGGGGGCTTAAGCAATCAGCCCCAGCATTTT
once,NA,TRBV28,TRBJ1-5,CASSLRRGSNQPQHF,TGTGCCAGCAGTTTAAGGCGGGGTAGCAATCAGCCCCAGCATTTT
NA,NA,TRBV28,TRBJ2-7,CASSPLDRRKFPYEQYF,TGTGCCAGCAGCCCGCTCGACAGGAGAAAGTTTCCCTACGAGCAGTACTTC
NA,NA,TRBV10-2,TRBJ2-7,CASSETVQGGQYF,TGCGCCAGCAGTGAGACCGTACAGGGCGGGCAGTACTTC
NA,TRBD1,TRBV19,TRBJ2-5,CASSGGPGQKETQYF,TGTGCCAGTAGTGGGGGTCCGGGACAGAAAGAGACCCAGTACTTC
NA,NA,TRBV27,TRBJ1-4,CASSFRGNEKLFF,TGTGCCAGCAGTTTTAGGGGTAATGAAAAACTGTTTTTT
NA,NA,TRBV6-5,TRBJ2-7,CASSYSRDSNEQYF,TGTGCCAGCAGTTACTCGAGGGACTCTAACGAGCAGTACTTC
NA,NA,TRBV6-5,TRBJ2-7,CASSYLGRYEQYF,TGTGCCAGCAGTTACCTGGGGCGGTACGAGCAGTACTTC
NA,NA,TRBV2,TRBJ2-3,CASSVPRGREKDTQYF,TGTGCCAGCAGCGTCCCAAGAGGCAGAGAAAAAGATACGCAGTATTTT
NA,TRBD2,TRBV15,TRBJ2-3,CATSRDWGSSGRLGDTQYF,TGTGCCACCAGCAGAGACTGGGGGTCTAGCGGGAGATTAGGAGATACGCAGTATTTT
NA,TRBD1,TRBV30,TRBJ2-3,CAWRPQGTGRTDTQYF,TGTGCCTGGAGACCTCAAGGGACAGGAAGGACAGATACGCAGTATTTT
few,TRBD1,TRBV10-3,TRBJ2-7,CAILSRQGNEQYF,TGTGCCATCTTATCTAGACAGGGCAACGAGCAGTACTTC
NA,NA,TRBV19,TRBJ2-5,CASQKTSRETQYF,TGTGCCAGCCAAAAGACTAGTAGAGAGACCCAGTACTTC
NA,NA,TRBV5-1,TRBJ1-6,CASSLGGNSPLHF,TGCGCCAGCAGCTTAGGAGGGAATTCACCCCTCCACTTT
few,TRBD1,TRBV7-9,TRBJ2-2,CASSSPDRSNTGELFF,TGTGCCAGCAGCTCTCCGGACAGGTCGAACACCGGGGAGCTGTTTTTT
few,TRBD2,TRBV14,TRBJ2-1,CASSQVAGGFNEQFF,TGTGCCAGCAGCCAAGTAGCGGGGGGTTTCAATGAGCAGTTCTTC
NA,TRBD2,TRBV6-5,TRBJ2-3,CASKKREGTDTQYF,TGTGCCAGCAAAAAGCGGGAAGGCACAGATACGCAGTATTTT
NA,NA,TRBV27,TRBJ2-7,CASSYQGLRVEQYF,TGTGCCAGCAGTTATCAGGGACTCCGGGTGGAGCAGTACTTC
few,NA,TRBV7-2,TRBJ2-5,CASSPGQLQETQYF,TGTGCCAGCAGCCCCGGACAACTACAAGAGACCCAGTACTTC
NA,TRBD2,TRBV5-4,TRBJ2-3,CASSPTSGRVAGDTQYF,TGTGCCAGCAGCCCGACTAGCGGGAGGGTCGCGGGGGATACGCAGTATTTT
NA,TRBD2,TRBV10-2,TRBJ2-7,CATGTSGDRGEQYF,TGCGCCACGGGGACTAGCGGGGACAGGGGCGAGCAGTACTTC
NA,NA,TRBV19,TRBJ1-1,CASSVGGVNTEAFF,TGTGCCAGTAGTGTGGGTGGAGTGAACACTGAAGCTTTCTTT
NA,NA,TRBV6-2/TRBV6-3,TRBJ2-3,CASSYSGRTQYF,TGTGCCAGCAGTTACTCGGGGAGGACGCAGTATTTT
NA,TRBD1,TRBV29-1,TRBJ1-4,CSGTTTGGANEKLFF,TGCAGCGGTACCACAACAGGGGGTGCTAATGAAAAACTGTTTTTT
NA,NA,TRBV11-2,TRBJ1-6,CASSEQDSPLHF,TGTGCCAGCAGCGAACAGGATTCACCCCTCCACTTT
NA,TRBD1,TRBV7-3,TRBJ2-7,CASSPGGFDEQYF,TGTGCCAGCAGCCCAGGGGGATTTGACGAGCAGTACTTC
NA,TRBD2,TRBV2,TRBJ2-1,CASSPSGRGYNEQFF,TGTGCCAGCAGTCCTAGCGGGAGGGGTTACAATGAGCAGTTCTTC
NA,TRBD1,TRBV3-1/TRBV3-2,TRBJ2-3,CASSPQGQGGTDTQYF,TGTGCCAGCAGCCCCCAGGGACAGGGTGGCACAGATACGCAGTATTTT
NA,NA,TRBV20-1,TRBJ2-7,CSASYDSGSYEQYF,TGCAGTGCTAGTTATGACTCGGGAAGCTACGAGCAGTACTTC
NA,TRBD2,TRBV23-1,TRBJ2-3,CASTRCGGGGDTQYF,TGCGCCAGCACCCGGTGCGGGGGTGGGGGAGATACGCAGTATTTT
NA,TRBD2,TRBV2,TRBJ2-3,CASNLGRASDTQYF,TGTGCCAGCAATCTCGGGAGGGCCTCGGATACGCAGTATTTT
NA,NA,TRBV18,TRBJ1-4,CASRRGTRGNEKLFF,TGTGCCAGCCGCCGGGGAACCCGTGGTAATGAAAAACTGTTTTTT
NA,TRBD1,TRBV10-2,TRBJ1-5,CASSERGRPSNQPQHF,TGCGCCAGCAGTGAAAGGGGGCGGCCTAGCAATCAGCCCCAGCATTTT
once,TRBD1,TRBV14,TRBJ2-5,CASSQGVNRGRETQYF,TGTGCCAGCAGCCAAGGGGTCAACAGGGGGAGAGAGACCCAGTACTTC
NA,TRBD2,TRBV6-2/TRBV6-3,TRBJ2-2,CASSYLGGRSGELFF,TGTGCCAGCAGTTACTTGGGGGGGAGATCCGGGGAGCTGTTTTTT
NA,TRBD1,TRBV7-9,TRBJ1-1,CASSPPGTGQGAFF,TGTGCCAGCAGCCCCCCCGGGACAGGGCAAGGAGCTTTCTTT
NA,NA,TRBV28,TRBJ1-1,CASSSPGKINTEAFF,TGTGCCAGCAGTTCCCCGGGGAAAATTAACACTGAAGCTTTCTTT
NA,NA,TRBV7-9,TRBJ2-7,CASSLQNPRLPSF,TGTGCCAGCAGCTTACAAAACCCCAGGCTCCCGAGCTTC
many,NA,TRBV19,TRBJ2-1,CASSIYFHSYNEQFF,TGTGCCAGTAGTATATACTTTCATTCCTACAATGAGCAGTTCTTC
NA,NA,TRBV5-4,TRBJ1-6,CASSLDSNSPLHF,TGTGCCAGCAGCTTGGACAGTAATTCACCCCTCCACTTT
NA,TRBD2,TRBV27,TRBJ2-3,CASSLWLAGGTDTQYF,TGTGCCAGCAGTTTATGGCTAGCGGGGGGCACAGATACGCAGTATTTT
NA,TRBD2,TRBV5-1,TRBJ2-7,CASSHRAGGDEQYF,TGCGCCAGCAGCCACCGGGCGGGAGGGGACGAGCAGTACTTC
NA,TRBD2,TRBV28,TRBJ2-7,CASSSGSTHEQYF,TGTGCCAGTAGCAGCGGGAGTACGCACGAGCAGTACTTC
NA,TRBD2,TRBV11-2,TRBJ2-1,CASSWMGLAGGLAHNEQFF,TGTGCCAGCAGCTGGATGGGGCTAGCGGGAGGACTTGCCCACAATGAGCAGTTCTTC
NA,NA,TRBV12-3/TRBV12-4,TRBJ1-1,CASSLGYGLKF,TGTGCCAGCAGTTTAGGGTATGGACTGAAATTT